This TCR beta chain came from a study of blood T cell repertoires in COVID-19 (TCRdb year 2020). Context from the whole study: Collaborator samples came from the United States, Italy and Spain and covered acute and convalescent phases of COVID-19. The material from the prospective study consisted of cDNA or gDNA derived from T cells, B-cell-depleted T cells, or PBMCs. Nearly every sample came with metadata listing a de-identified subject ID, COVID-19 status, age in years and sex. The samples were drawn from the first 160 participants of the ongoing ImmuneRACE study and from 950 to 1,500 subjects provided by 6 global collaborators. Where HLA class I and class II types were available, the types were taken from metadata supplied by the sample provider, not from assay-based typing. The repertoires were released in a freely available public database meant as a resource for research on the immune response to SARS-CoV-2. The dataset comprised deeply sampled blood TCRbeta repertoires from subjects exposed to, actively infected with, or recovered from COVID-19. What the research found in general, with its limitations: How much clinical and demographic metadata was included differed by source and by participant, and the metadata was provided uncurated.

From the germline V gene, CDR1 is LGHNA and CDR2 is YNFKEQ. Inclusive of the bounding cysteine and phenylalanine, the CDR3 is 14 residues long. Only the CDR3 DNA stays, 42 bases, in frame from base 1. V drops 2 bases and J drops 6 bases, leaving 14 bases in between. The immunoSEQ Assay, a bias-controlled multiplex PCR, was used to amplify TCRbeta CDR3 regions from genomic DNA. In the authors' own workflow: Nucleated cell counts per sample were estimated from amplification of reference gene primers within the assay. To quantify the absolute abundance of each unique TCRbeta CDR3 rearrangement, sequence reads were collapsed and filtered. For each sample, productive Simpson clonality was calculated by taking the square root of Simpson's diversity index across productive rearrangements. Held by TCRdb, this immuneACCESS table contains in-frame sequences only and omits some clones. Under half of the omission traces to an unresolved V gene where checked; the cause of the rest is unknown. The V and J calls and clone size are taken from that table; D and trimming were inferred from the DNA. Recorded for this sample are approximately 190,000 clones; 80% to 85% of them occurred a single time. The ten top clones hold about 6% of the sample.

About this clone: Its antigen is not yet known. Per-base qualities were not stored, and no clone one base away is much larger.

Collaborating institutions collected whole blood in K2EDTA tubes following their own protocols. For TCRbeta analysis, collaborator samples were shipped as frozen whole blood, as isolated PBMCs, or as DNA extracted from either sample type. The sequencing sample was made of peripheral blood. The rearranged segments are TRBV4-2 and TRBJ2-7; TRBD2 is a weak D gene call, 5 bases matching. The TCR originated in a woman in her forties with acute or convalescent COVID-19. The sequence in DNA is TGTGCCAGCAGCCAACCCAGAAGAGGGTTCGAGCAGTACTTC. This translates into CASSQPRRGFEQYF.